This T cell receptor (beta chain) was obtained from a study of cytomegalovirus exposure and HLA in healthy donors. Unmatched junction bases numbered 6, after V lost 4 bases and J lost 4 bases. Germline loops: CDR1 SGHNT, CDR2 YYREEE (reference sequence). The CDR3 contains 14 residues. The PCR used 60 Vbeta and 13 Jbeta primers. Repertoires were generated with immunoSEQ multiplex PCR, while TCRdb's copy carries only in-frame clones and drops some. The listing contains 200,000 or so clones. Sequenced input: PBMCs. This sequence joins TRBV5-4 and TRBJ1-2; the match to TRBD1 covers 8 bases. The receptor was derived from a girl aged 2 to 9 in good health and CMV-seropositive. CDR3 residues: CASSRGTGGYGYTF. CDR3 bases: TGTGCCAGCAGCAGAGGGACAGGCGGCTATGGCTACACCTTC.